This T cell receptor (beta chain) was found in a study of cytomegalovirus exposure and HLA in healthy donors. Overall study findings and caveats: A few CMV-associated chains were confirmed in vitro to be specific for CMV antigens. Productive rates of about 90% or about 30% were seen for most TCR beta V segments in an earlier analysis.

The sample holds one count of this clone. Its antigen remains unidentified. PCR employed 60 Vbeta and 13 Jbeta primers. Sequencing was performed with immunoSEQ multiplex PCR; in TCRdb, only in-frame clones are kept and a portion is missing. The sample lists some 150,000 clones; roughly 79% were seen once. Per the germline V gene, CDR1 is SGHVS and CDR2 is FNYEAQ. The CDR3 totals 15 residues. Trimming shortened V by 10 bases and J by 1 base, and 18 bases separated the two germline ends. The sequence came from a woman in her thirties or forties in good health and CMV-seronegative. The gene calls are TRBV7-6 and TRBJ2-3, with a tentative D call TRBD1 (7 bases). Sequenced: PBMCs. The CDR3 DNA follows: TGTGCCACCGGAGGGGGCGACAGGGGCACAGATACGCAGTATTTT. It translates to CATGGGDRGTDTQYF.